The sequence of this T cell receptor (beta chain) was determined in a study of OX40 agonist ivuxolimab in advanced cancers. Whole-study results and caveats: At doses 0.1 to 3.0 mg/kg, CD4+ and CD8+ clones expanded.

Unmatched junction bases numbered 6, after V lost 1 base and J lost 2 bases. This CDR3 region has 16 residues. From germline, CDR1 is MGHRA and CDR2 YSYEKL. Some clones are missing from TCRdb's copy, which holds only in-frame ones; the method was immunoSEQ multiplex PCR. This table holds about 25,000 clones, approximately 80% found once. Remarks on this clone: The antigen is not known.

Material: CD4+ or CD8+ T cells sorted from blood, obtained in a trial of the OX40 agonist ivuxolimab. The chain combines TRBV4-1 with TRBJ2-5, with 8 nucleotides matching TRBD1. The TCR originated in an adult with an advanced solid tumor such as melanoma, head and neck, liver or kidney cancer. CDR3 residues: CASSQGDRRRQETQYF. CDR3 nucleotides: TGCGCCAGCAGCCAAGGGGACAGGAGACGTCAAGAGACCCAGTACTTC.